The rows below give T cell receptor beta chains drawn from one sample of a study of siplizumab effects on memory and regulatory T cells. Sequenced by immunoSEQ multiplex PCR; TCRdb stores in-frame clones only, minus some. The sample has about 70,000 clones, around nine tenths seen once; the top ten hold around 1.6%. The sequencing sample was made of Tregs sorted from blood. These receptors came from a human donor in good health. Both conserved end residues are trimmed from each CDR3.

V	J	CDR3
TRBV7-9	TRBJ2-3	ASSRLLRAGEGDTQY
TRBV5-5	TRBJ2-3	ASSGGSSTDTQY
TRBV6-1	TRBJ2-5	ASWGWETQY
TRBV11-3	TRBJ1-1	ASKGRGNTEAF
TRBV5-4	TRBJ2-7	ASSLAGQPYEQY
TRBV9	TRBJ1-3	ASSAQGGQGNTIY
TRBV6-1	TRBJ1-4	ASSETGGKLF
TRBV4-3	TRBJ2-3	ASSLSSGSADTQY
TRBV5-1	TRBJ2-1	ASRWDRGIDEQF
TRBV7-9	TRBJ2-5	ASSFTSGETQY
TRBV7-8	TRBJ1-2	ASSLLGGGFEVNYGYT
TRBV6-5	TRBJ1-4	ASSYSGTGGEKLF
TRBV28	TRBJ2-3	ASRTPLGGISLTDTQY
TRBV9	TRBJ2-5	ASSPAGLALQETQY
TRBV11-2	TRBJ2-1	ASSLRIAGAGNEQF
TRBV19	TRBJ1-4	ASSIRLVHEKLF
TRBV27	TRBJ2-2	ASSLAGNTGELF
TRBV19	TRBJ2-6	ASKGSRSGANVLT
TRBV7-3	TRBJ2-1	ASSATGTYNEQF
TRBV2	TRBJ1-4	ASRETTTNEKLF
TRBV10-3	TRBJ1-1	AISVGPQSEAF
TRBV29-1	TRBJ2-3	SVNDRGYQDTQY
TRBV5-1	TRBJ2-2	ASSPLRGPTGELF
TRBV7-9	TRBJ1-2	ASSFAVDGYT
TRBV4-1	TRBJ2-7	ASSQDRRLDEQY
TRBV1	TRBJ2-3	TSSQDEREDTQY
TRBV7-9	TRBJ1-2	ASSLVRDSPGYGYT
TRBV6-1	TRBJ1-1	ASSEFGAF
TRBV5-6	TRBJ1-4	ASSFGTNEKLF
TRBV30	TRBJ2-5	AWTGVYHQETQY
TRBV27	TRBJ2-7	ASSPGQGYEQY
TRBV9	TRBJ2-7	ASSVRPNKNSYEQY
TRBV11-3	TRBJ2-5	ASDSGRDTEETQY
TRBV18	TRBJ2-2	ASSPPSPATGELF
TRBV30	TRBJ1-1	AWSRQGATEAF
TRBV6-6	TRBJ1-3	ASSRTGGNTIY
TRBV5-1	TRBJ1-1	ASSGTVSTEAF
TRBV5-4	TRBJ1-1	ASSTDRGTEAF
TRBV18	TRBJ2-2	ASSPLSTAGELF
TRBV11-1	TRBJ1-4	ASRSNAGEKLF
TRBV7-8	TRBJ2-7	ASSQHLYEQY
TRBV6-8	TRBJ2-4	ASGQGNIQY
TRBV7-9	TRBJ2-1	ASTPLGQGINEQF
TRBV28	TRBJ1-2	ASNQGAWEGYT
TRBV5-1	TRBJ2-5	ASSLGTGLPETQY
TRBV4-3	TRBJ1-2	ASSQDGSFSYGYT